Only a few counts were recorded for the clone carrying this TCR beta chain. Its antigen is not identified. This record comes from a study of T cells after yellow fever vaccination. 5'RACE template switching added a universal primer site and UMIs to TCR cDNA. TCRdb analysed the 5' RACE reads with MiXCR anew, one entry per CDR3 protein. The top ten hold about 14% of the sample, which has under 600,000 distinct CDR3 sequences, roughly 14% seen once. This CDR3 region has 11 residues. Germline values: CDR1 DFQATT, CDR2 SNEGSKA (reference sequence). The V end lost 6 bases, the J end lost 6 bases, and 11 bases lay between the germline ends. Findings and caveats of the study: Repertoires sorted by FACS could include abundant clonotypes that are contaminants from the bulk population. The booster response re-showed most primary clones: approximately 95% CD4, around 87% CD8. A small share of clonotypes appeared in both CD4 and CD8 compartments.

Sequencing used PBMCs, obtained on the day of the yellow fever booster vaccination. This chain joins TRBV20-1 and TRBJ1-1; the D gene is possibly TRBD1 (5 bases). This receptor was identified in a man under 40 who received the YFV17D yellow fever vaccine. This CDR3 reads CSAAGIPEAFF. CDR3 sequence (DNA): TGCAGTGCAGCAGGGATTCCTGAAGCTTTCTTT.